The 5 T cell receptor beta chains in this list originate from one sample, sequenced in a study of blood T cell repertoires in COVID-19. This table comes from immunoSEQ multiplex PCR, and its TCRdb copy is limited to in-frame clones, with some not included. This table holds around 150,000 clones, 70% to 90% found once. Sequencing input: PBMCs or T cells enriched from blood (not recorded which). These receptors were obtained from a woman aged 45-59 years who had recovered from COVID-19.

The CDR3 loop reads CASSLRAQDSNQPQHF. CDR3 nucleotides: TGCGCCAGCAGCCTCCGGGCACAGGATAGCAATCAGCCCCAGCATTTT. The chain uses TRBV4-3 and TRBJ1-5, with TRBD1 as a possible D gene (5 bases). Trimming took 4 bases from V and 0 from J, leaving 13 bases between them. Germline V gene sequence: CDR1 LGHNA, CDR2 YSLEER. The CDR3 runs 16 residues.

The chain uses TRBV16 and TRBJ1-5; D not certain. Looked up from germline, CDR1 is KGHSY and CDR2 is FQNENV. The CDR3 extends over 14 amino acids. Trimming pared 0 bases from V and 6 bases from J, leaving 9 bases between. The CDR3 sequence is CASSQSSQRQPQHF. The CDR3 nucleotides are TGTGCCAGCAGCCAATCGTCTCAGCGTCAGCCCCAGCATTTT. The full variable domain, its missing parts supplied by reference TRBV16 and TRBJ1-5, is GEEVAQTPKHLVRGEGQKAKLYCAPIKGHSYVFWYQQVLKNEFKFLISFQNENVFDETGMPKERFSAKCLPNSPCSLEIQATKLEDSAVYFCASSQSSQRQPQHFGDGTRLSIL.

CDR3 loop: CASSSQGFTEAFF. The CDR3 nucleotides read TGTGCCAGCAGCAGTCAGGGTTTTACTGAAGCTTTCTTT. The V call is TRBV21-1, the J call TRBJ1-1; the table names TRBD1, a call not compared with the DNA. TRBV21-1 is flagged as a pseudogene. This CDR3 comprises 13 residues.

This chain joins TRBV7-9 and TRBJ1-1; D remains ambiguous. CDR3 length: 13 residues. The germline V and J ends were trimmed by 4 bases and 3 bases, with 9 bases remaining between them. Germline V lookup: CDR1 SEHNR, CDR2 FQNEAQ (reference sequence). DNA of the CDR3: TGTGCCAGCAGCTCTAATGAAGACACTGAAGCTTTCTTT. Its protein product is CASSSNEDTEAFF.

V is TRBV12-3 or TRBV12-4 and J is TRBJ1-2; D gene unclear. This CDR3 contains 13 residues. V lost 8 bases and J 5 bases, leaving 15 bases between the germline ends. CDR3 nucleotides: TGTGCCAGCTCCCTGGAGGACCGGTATGGCTACACCTTC. Its translation: CASSLEDRYGYTF.